The clone carrying this T cell receptor (beta chain) was picked up a small number of times. Its antigen is currently unknown. This entry is derived from a study of CD8+ T cells in alopecia areata. From alopecia areata patients, lesional scalp punch biopsies and peripheral blood were collected. Broader study findings: Among patients, TCR sharing was less clear than in mice, a difference possibly due in part to HLA diversity in the patient population.

RNA was extracted and reverse transcribed into cDNA as the sequencing template. Assay used: immunoSEQ multiplex PCR; TCRdb lists only in-frame clones, some missing. This table holds fewer than 250,000 clones, 50% to 60% found once. Sample: CD4+ T cells sorted from blood, taken at week 0. The sequence derives from a human donor with alopecia areata.

This CDR3 reads CASIVPGQGAPEAFF. CDR3 bases: TGTGCCAGCATAGTCCCGGGACAGGGGGCGCCTGAAGCTTTCTTT. This chain joins TRBV6-5 and TRBJ1-1; 12 bases align to TRBD1. The CDR3 runs 15 residues. Losses at the gene ends were 7 bases for V and 6 bases for J; bases not matched to a gene: 9. Per germline, CDR1 MNHEY and CDR2 SVGAGI.